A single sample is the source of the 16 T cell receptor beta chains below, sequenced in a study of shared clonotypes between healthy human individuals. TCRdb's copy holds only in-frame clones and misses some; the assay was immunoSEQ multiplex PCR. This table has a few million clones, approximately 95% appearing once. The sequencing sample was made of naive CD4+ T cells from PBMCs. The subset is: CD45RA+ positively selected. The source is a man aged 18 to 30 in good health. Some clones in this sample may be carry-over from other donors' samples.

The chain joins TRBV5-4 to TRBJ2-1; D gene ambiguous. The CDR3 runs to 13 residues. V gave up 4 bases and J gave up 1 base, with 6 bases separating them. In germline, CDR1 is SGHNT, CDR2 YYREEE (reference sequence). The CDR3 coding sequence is TGTGCCAGCAGCGGATTTTCCTACAATGAGCAGTTCTTC. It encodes CASSGFSYNEQFF.

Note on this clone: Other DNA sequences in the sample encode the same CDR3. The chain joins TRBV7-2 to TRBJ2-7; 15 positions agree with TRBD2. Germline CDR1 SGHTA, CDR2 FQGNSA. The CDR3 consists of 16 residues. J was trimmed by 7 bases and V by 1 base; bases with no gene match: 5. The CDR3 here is CASSLGTSGRAREQYF. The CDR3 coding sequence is TGTGCCAGCAGCTTAGGGACTAGCGGGAGGGCTAGGGAGCAGTACTTC.

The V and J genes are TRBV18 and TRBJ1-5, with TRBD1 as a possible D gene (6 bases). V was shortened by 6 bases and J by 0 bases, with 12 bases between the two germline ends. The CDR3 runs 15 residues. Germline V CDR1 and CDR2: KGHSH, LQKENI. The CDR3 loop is CASSAGQHSNQPQHF. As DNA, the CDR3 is TGTGCCAGCTCGGCCGGACAGCATAGCAATCAGCCCCAGCATTTT.

DNA for the CDR3: TGTGCCAGCAGCCCTGGGGGGTTAAGGGAAGCTTTCTTT. Residues: CASSPGGLREAFF. The genes are TRBV7-2 and TRBJ1-1, with D possibly TRBD1 on 5 matching bases. The CDR3 runs to 13 residues. Trimming left V 5 bases short and J 8 bases short, with 15 bases between. The germline CDR1 and CDR2 sequences are SGHTA and FQGNSA.

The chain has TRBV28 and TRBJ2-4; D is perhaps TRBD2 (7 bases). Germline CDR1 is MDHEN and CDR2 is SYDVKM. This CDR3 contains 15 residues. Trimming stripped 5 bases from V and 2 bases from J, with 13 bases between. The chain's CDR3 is CASSRTGGSKNIQYF. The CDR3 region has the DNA TGTGCCAGCAGTCGGACGGGGGGCTCCAAAAACATTCAGTACTTC. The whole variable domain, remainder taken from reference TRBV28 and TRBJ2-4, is DVKVTQSSRYLVKRTGEKVFLECVQDMDHENMFWYRQDPGLGLRLIYFSYDVKMKEKGDIPEGYSVSREKKERFSLILESASTNQTSMYLCASSRTGGSKNIQYFGAGTRLSVL.

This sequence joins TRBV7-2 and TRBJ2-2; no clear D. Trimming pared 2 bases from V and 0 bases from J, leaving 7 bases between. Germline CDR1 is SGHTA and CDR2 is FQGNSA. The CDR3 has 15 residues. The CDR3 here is CASSLTDSNTGELFF. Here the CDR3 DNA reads TGTGCCAGCAGCTTAACAGATTCGAACACCGGGGAGCTGTTTTTT.

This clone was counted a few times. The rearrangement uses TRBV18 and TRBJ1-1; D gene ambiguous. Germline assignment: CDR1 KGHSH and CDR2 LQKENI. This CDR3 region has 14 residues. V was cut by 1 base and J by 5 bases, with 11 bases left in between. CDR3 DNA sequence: TGTGCCAGCTCACCACAGAGGGAGAGGACTGAAGCTTTCTTT. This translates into CASSPQRERTEAFF.

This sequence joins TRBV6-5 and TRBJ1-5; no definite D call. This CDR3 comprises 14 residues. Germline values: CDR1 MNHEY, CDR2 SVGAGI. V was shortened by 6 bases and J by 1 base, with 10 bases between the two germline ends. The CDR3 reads CASRPPGSNQPQHF. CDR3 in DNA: TGTGCCAGCAGACCGCCGGGAAGCAATCAGCCCCAGCATTTT.

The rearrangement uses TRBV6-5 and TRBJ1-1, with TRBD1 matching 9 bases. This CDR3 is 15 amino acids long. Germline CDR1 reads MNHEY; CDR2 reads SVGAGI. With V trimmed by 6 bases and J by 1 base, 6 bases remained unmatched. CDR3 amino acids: CASRYNRGPNTEAFF. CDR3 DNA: TGTGCCAGCAGATATAACAGGGGGCCGAACACTGAAGCTTTCTTT.

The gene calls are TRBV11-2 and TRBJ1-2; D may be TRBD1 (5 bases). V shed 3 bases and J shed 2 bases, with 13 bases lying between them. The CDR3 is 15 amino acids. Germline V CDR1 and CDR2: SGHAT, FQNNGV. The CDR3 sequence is CASSFSGRANYGYTF. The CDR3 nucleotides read TGTGCCAGCAGCTTCAGCGGCAGGGCGAACTATGGCTACACCTTC. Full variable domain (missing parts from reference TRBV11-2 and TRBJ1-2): EAGVAQSPRYKIIEKRQSVAFWCNPISGHATLYWYQQILGQGPKLLIQFQNNGVVDDSQLPKDRFSAERLKGVDSTLKIQPAKLEDSAVYLCASSFSGRANYGYTFGSGTRLTVV.

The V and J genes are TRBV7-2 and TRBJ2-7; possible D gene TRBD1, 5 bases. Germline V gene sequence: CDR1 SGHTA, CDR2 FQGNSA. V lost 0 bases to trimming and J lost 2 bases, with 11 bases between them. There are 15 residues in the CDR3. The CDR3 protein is CASSLARQGTYEQYF. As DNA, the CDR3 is TGTGCCAGCAGCTTAGCGCGGCAGGGAACCTACGAGCAGTACTTC.

The CDR3 DNA reads TGTGCCAGTACTATCAGGGGGCGTAACTATGGCTACACCTTC. Protein: CASTIRGRNYGYTF. This sequence joins TRBV28 and TRBJ1-2, with 8 bases identical to TRBD1. The CDR3 has 14 amino acids. CDR1 and CDR2 (germline): MDHEN, SYDVKM. The trim removed 9 bases at V and 1 base at J, leaving 7 bases unmatched.

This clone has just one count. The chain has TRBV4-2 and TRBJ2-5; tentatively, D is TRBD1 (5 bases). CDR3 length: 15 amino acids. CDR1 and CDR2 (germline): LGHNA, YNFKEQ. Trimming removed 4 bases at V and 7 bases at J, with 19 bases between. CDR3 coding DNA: TGTGCCAGCAGCCCAAGTCAGGGCGTTGGGGCGACCCAGTACTTC. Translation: CASSPSQGVGATQYF.

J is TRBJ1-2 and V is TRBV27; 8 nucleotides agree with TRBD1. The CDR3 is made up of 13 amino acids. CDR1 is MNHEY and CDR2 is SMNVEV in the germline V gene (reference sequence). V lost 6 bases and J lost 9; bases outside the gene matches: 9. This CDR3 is CASSSDRGWSYTF. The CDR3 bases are TGTGCCAGCAGCAGCGACAGGGGATGGAGCTACACCTTC.

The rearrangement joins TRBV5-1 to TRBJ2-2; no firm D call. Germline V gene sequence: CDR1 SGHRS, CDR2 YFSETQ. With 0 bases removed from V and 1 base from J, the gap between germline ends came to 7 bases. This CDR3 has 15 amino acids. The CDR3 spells CASSLAPVNTGELFF. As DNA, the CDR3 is TGCGCCAGCAGCTTGGCCCCCGTGAACACCGGGGAGCTGTTTTTT.

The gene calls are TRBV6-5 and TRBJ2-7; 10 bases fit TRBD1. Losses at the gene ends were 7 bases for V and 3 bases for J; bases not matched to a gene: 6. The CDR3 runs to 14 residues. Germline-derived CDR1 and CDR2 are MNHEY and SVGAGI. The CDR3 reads CASKGTGVIYEQYF. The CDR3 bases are TGTGCCAGCAAGGGGACAGGGGTAATCTACGAGCAGTACTTC.